One sample yielded the 30 T cell receptor beta chains listed below, sequenced in a study of shared clonotypes between healthy human individuals. Profiled with immunoSEQ multiplex PCR; TCRdb holds only in-frame clones, not every one. The data show around 1 million clones, 60% to 85% seen once. Specimen: memory CD4+ T cells sorted from blood. The subset: CD45RA-negative fraction. The source of these receptors is a man younger than 30 in good health.

This chain connects TRBV29-1 to TRBJ1-1, with D unclear. V dropped 1 base and J dropped 4 bases, with 16 bases sitting between them. The CDR3 is 15 residues long. Germline V CDR1 and CDR2: SQVTM, ANQGSEA. The CDR3 here is CSVEGGIFGTTEAFF. The CDR3 DNA sequence: TGCAGCGTTGAAGGGGGAATATTCGGTACCACTGAAGCTTTCTTT.

The rearrangement links TRBV9 to TRBJ2-1; 7 bases fit TRBD2. From germline, CDR1 is SGDLS and CDR2 YYNGEE. This CDR3 contains 15 residues. V lost 0 bases to trimming and J lost 6 bases; unmatched junction nucleotides: 6. The DNA of the CDR3 is TGTGCCAGCAGCGTAGCGCGGGAGCTAGGCAATGAGCAGTTCTTC. Residues: CASSVARELGNEQFF.

The V gene is TRBV7-8, the J gene TRBJ1-5; perhaps TRBD1 as D (5 bases). The germline CDR1 and CDR2 sequences are SGHVS and FQNEAQ. Trimming took 5 bases from V and 5 from J, leaving 19 bases between them. The CDR3 consists of 16 residues. CDR3 nucleotides: TGTGCCAGCAGCCCCCTGAGCGGGGCTCAAGATCAGCCCCAGCATTTT. Its protein product is CASSPLSGAQDQPQHF.

This chain links TRBV5-1 with TRBJ2-2; D call uncertain. CDR1 and CDR2 (germline): SGHRS, YFSETQ. The CDR3 runs 16 residues. V was trimmed by 1 base and J by 0 bases, leaving 10 bases between them. This chain's CDR3 is CASSLRQQTNTGELFF. For the CDR3, the DNA is TGCGCCAGCAGCTTGCGGCAGCAAACGAACACCGGGGAGCTGTTTTTT. Full variable domain (missing parts from reference TRBV5-1 and TRBJ2-2): KAGVTQTPRYLIKTRGQQVTLSCSPISGHRSVSWYQQTPGQGLQFLFEYFSETQRNKGNFPGRFSGRQFSNSRSEMNVSTLELGDSALYLCASSLRQQTNTGELFFGEGSRLTVL.

The chain links TRBV19 to TRBJ1-3, with 8 bases aligning to TRBD1. Germline assignment: CDR1 LNHDA and CDR2 SQIVND (reference sequence). The CDR3 runs 17 residues. The ends lost 5 bases at V and 2 bases at J; junction bases unmatched: 11. CDR3 bases: TGTGCCAGTAGTCCCACGGGACAGGCCGGAACTGGAAACACCATATATTTT. This translates into CASSPTGQAGTGNTIYF.

The CDR3 here is CAWSVWGASTEAFF. CDR3 in DNA: TGTGCCTGGAGTGTATGGGGGGCAAGCACTGAAGCTTTCTTT. The chain combines TRBV30 with TRBJ1-1; D is possibly TRBD1 (6 bases). The germline V gene encodes CDR1 GTSNPN and CDR2 SVGIG (reference sequence). CDR3 length equals 14 residues. V lost 0 bases and J 4 bases, leaving 12 bases between the germline ends.

V gene TRBV4-1 combines with J gene TRBJ1-2; 10 bases align to TRBD1. Germline CDR1 reads MGHRA; CDR2 reads YSYEKL. V gave up 1 base and J gave up 3 bases; unmatched junction bases: 5. The CDR3 totals 16 residues. In DNA form, the CDR3 reads TGCGCCAGCAGCCAAGCAGGGACAGGGGAGTACTATGGCTACACCTTC. Residues: CASSQAGTGEYYGYTF.

This sequence joins TRBV9 and TRBJ1-2; the D is unclear. The germline V gene encodes CDR1 SGDLS and CDR2 YYNGEE. V lost 3 bases to trimming and J lost 0 bases, with 6 bases between them. The CDR3 contains 13 residues. The CDR3 sequence is CASSAVANYGYTF. The CDR3 coding sequence is TGTGCCAGCAGCGCCGTAGCTAACTATGGCTACACCTTC.

CDR3 in amino acids: CASSPVAGVTGELFF. The CDR3 DNA follows: TGTGCCAGCTCACCAGTCGCAGGGGTCACCGGGGAGCTGTTTTTT. V usage is TRBV18 and J usage is TRBJ2-2; D possibly corresponds to TRBD1 (6 bases). CDR1 KGHSH and CDR2 LQKENI come from the germline V gene. The V end lost 2 bases, the J end lost 4 bases, and 11 bases lay between the germline ends. This CDR3 comprises 15 residues.

This chain uses TRBV15 with TRBJ1-2; the D gene is possibly TRBD1 (6 bases). The V end lost 0 bases, the J end lost 7 bases, and 21 bases lay between the germline ends. This CDR3 has 17 residues. CDR1 is LNHNV and CDR2 is YYDKDF in the germline V gene (reference sequence). The CDR3 here is CATSRDFGDQGWSGYTF. In DNA, the CDR3 is TGTGCCACCAGCAGAGATTTCGGGGACCAGGGGTGGAGTGGCTACACCTTC.

The gene calls are TRBV5-1 and TRBJ2-5, with D possibly TRBD1 on 7 matching bases. This CDR3 is built from 16 residues. Trimming took 7 bases from V and 3 from J, leaving 22 bases between them. The V gene's germline CDR1 is SGHRS and CDR2 YFSETQ. The CDR3: CASQGGSFPNKETQYF. DNA of the CDR3: TGCGCCAGCCAGGGGGGCAGTTTCCCAAATAAAGAGACCCAGTACTTC.

V and J are TRBV7-9 and TRBJ2-2; D may match TRBD1 or TRBD2 (5 bases each). The V and J ends lost 1 base and 6 bases respectively, with 9 bases between them. The CDR3 runs to 14 residues. Germline V lookup: CDR1 SEHNR, CDR2 FQNEAQ (reference sequence). As DNA, the CDR3 is TGTGCCAGCAGCTTAGGAGGGACCGCCGGGGAGCTGTTTTTT. Protein product: CASSLGGTAGELFF.

DNA for the CDR3: TGTGCCAGCGCCCCGGGAGTCGGCGCAGATACGCAGTATTTT. Translating it yields CASAPGVGADTQYF. The genes are TRBV11-2 and TRBJ2-3, with D maybe TRBD2 (6 bases). V lost 8 bases, J lost 4 bases, and 16 bases lay in between. Germline lookup yields CDR1 SGHAT and CDR2 FQNNGV. The CDR3 sequence is 14 residues long.

V usage is TRBV7-9 and J usage is TRBJ1-5; D ambiguous. Germline V gene sequence: CDR1 SEHNR, CDR2 FQNEAQ (reference sequence). This CDR3 has 15 amino acids. Trimming removed 1 base at V and 7 bases at J, with 14 bases between. CDR3 nucleotides: TGTGCCAGCAGCTTAGGGGCAGTGGAAGGACAGCCCCAGCATTTT. Translated, it gives CASSLGAVEGQPQHF. Together with reference TRBV7-9 and TRBJ1-5, the CDR3 gives the full variable domain: DTGVSQNPRHKITKRGQNVTFRCDPISEHNRLYWYRQTLGQGPEFLTYFQNEAQLEKSRLLSDRFSAERPKGSFSTLEIQRTEQGDSAMYLCASSLGAVEGQPQHFGDGTRLSIL.

The chain has TRBV6-5 and TRBJ2-3; TRBD1 or TRBD2 may be the D gene (5 bases each). V was cut by 4 bases and J by 1 base, with 12 bases left in between. The CDR3 has 15 residues. Looked up from germline, CDR1 is MNHEY and CDR2 is SVGAGI. CDR3 sequence (DNA): TGTGCCAGCAGTTCCCTCCGGGACCGCACAGATACGCAGTATTTT. It is translated as CASSSLRDRTDTQYF.

The chain carries TRBV28 and TRBJ1-2, with D maybe TRBD1 (5 bases). V dropped 2 bases and J dropped 6 bases, with 10 bases sitting between them. Germline values: CDR1 MDHEN, CDR2 SYDVKM. This CDR3 has 13 amino acids. The CDR3 spells CASSLGRVDGYTF. The CDR3 nucleotides read TGTGCCAGCAGTTTAGGCAGGGTTGATGGCTACACCTTC.

The chain recombines TRBV29-1 with TRBJ2-7; the match to TRBD2 covers 7 bases. Germline-derived CDR1 and CDR2 are SQVTM and ANQGSEA. The V segment lost 6 bases and the J segment 6 bases; nucleotides outside the gene matches: 11. The CDR3 consists of 13 residues. The chain's CDR3 is CSVATSIFSEQYF. CDR3 in DNA: TGCAGCGTGGCGACTAGCATTTTTTCCGAGCAGTACTTC.

The chain couples TRBV7-9 to TRBJ2-7; 8 bases match TRBD1. CDR1 is SEHNR, CDR2 FQNEAQ, per germline (reference sequence). The CDR3 length is 14 residues. V lost 2 bases, J lost 5 bases, and 5 bases stayed unmatched. This chain's CDR3 is CASSLTGGKNEQYF. CDR3 in DNA: TGTGCCAGCAGCTTAACAGGGGGAAAGAACGAGCAGTACTTC.

About this clone itself: The sample carries other DNA sequences with the same CDR3. For the CDR3, the DNA is TGTGCCAGCAGCTTGGACAGGGGTGAAGCTTTCTTT. Its protein is CASSLDRGEAFF. The gene calls are TRBV5-6 and TRBJ1-1, with TRBD1 matching 7 bases. The CDR3 is 12 residues long. The ends lost 0 bases at V and 7 bases at J; junction bases unmatched: 0. CDR1 is SGHDT and CDR2 is YYEEEE in the germline V gene.

The chain combines TRBV5-1 with TRBJ2-3, with 8 nucleotides matching TRBD2. The V segment lost 0 bases and the J segment 5 bases; nucleotides outside the gene matches: 8. Looked up from germline, CDR1 is SGHRS and CDR2 is YFSETQ. The CDR3 length is 16 residues. The CDR3 loop reads CASSLGAGLALDTQYF. The CDR3 region has the DNA TGCGCCAGCAGCTTGGGGGCAGGACTAGCTCTAGATACGCAGTATTTT.

The V gene is TRBV11-3, the J gene TRBJ2-3; TRBD1 agrees at 7 bases. Trimming at V came to 4 bases and at J to 4 bases, leaving 11 bases not matched to a gene. The germline CDR1 and CDR2 sequences are SGHNT and YENEEA. This CDR3 has 16 residues. In nucleotides, the CDR3 is TGTGCCAGCAGCTCTCTGGGATCAGGGGGATCAGATACGCAGTATTTT. Translation: CASSSLGSGGSDTQYF.

The chain has TRBV9 and TRBJ1-1; TRBD1 is a possible D gene (6 bases). There are 16 residues in the CDR3. V was shortened by 4 bases and J by 4 bases, with 20 bases between the two germline ends. CDR1 SGDLS and CDR2 YYNGEE come from the germline V gene. CDR3 bases: TGTGCCAGCAGCCCAGGCCCACAGGGTTTTGGCACTGAAGCTTTCTTT. It codes for CASSPGPQGFGTEAFF.

The rearrangement uses TRBV7-8 and TRBJ2-3; the match to TRBD2 covers 10 bases. The CDR3 totals 17 residues. V was clipped by 4 bases and J by 2 bases; unmatched bases: 9. Germline loops: CDR1 SGHVS, CDR2 FQNEAQ. For the CDR3, the DNA is TGTGCCAGCAGCTCCCGGGCTAGCGGGGGTATCACAGATACGCAGTATTTT. It yields the protein CASSSRASGGITDTQYF.

The rearrangement uses TRBV6-5 and TRBJ2-7, with 12 bases identical to TRBD2. The CDR3 totals 15 residues. Germline CDR1 reads MNHEY; CDR2 reads SVGAGI. V was pared by 6 bases and J by 3 bases, with 6 bases of the junction left unmatched. The CDR3 sequence is CASSVTSGSFYEQYF. DNA for the CDR3: TGTGCCAGCAGCGTGACTAGCGGGAGTTTCTACGAGCAGTACTTC.

The chain has TRBV6-4 and TRBJ2-1; possible D gene TRBD2, 7 bases. This CDR3 spans 15 amino acids. V gave up 3 bases and J gave up 0 bases, with 9 bases separating them. CDR1 is MRHNA and CDR2 is SNTAGT in the germline V gene. CDR3 nucleotide sequence: TGTGCCAGCAGTGAGGCGGGGGCCTCCTACAATGAGCAGTTCTTC. This translates into CASSEAGASYNEQFF.

The rearrangement links TRBV5-1 to TRBJ1-6; 7 positions match TRBD1. This CDR3 is 16 amino acids long. The V gene's germline CDR1 is SGHRS and CDR2 YFSETQ. V shed 0 bases, J shed 6 bases, and the junction held 6 bases outside the gene matches. The CDR3 coding sequence is TGCGCCAGCAGCTTGGGGCCGGGACAGTCTAATTCACCCCTCCACTTT. Translation gives CASSLGPGQSNSPLHF.

This clone has only a few counts. V gene TRBV2 combines with J gene TRBJ1-5, with 8 bases fitting TRBD1. The J segment lost 4 bases and the V segment lost 4 bases, leaving 6 bases of the junction unmatched. In germline, CDR1 is SNHLY, CDR2 FYNNEI. The CDR3 consists of 15 residues. CDR3 nucleotide sequence: TGTGCCAGCAGTGGCCAGGGGGCGGCGAATCAGCCCCAGCATTTT. As protein: CASSGQGAANQPQHF.

The genes are TRBV28 and TRBJ1-5; D perhaps matches TRBD1 (5 bases). Germline V gives CDR1 MDHEN, CDR2 SYDVKM. V dropped 5 bases and J dropped 2 bases, with 16 bases sitting between them. The length of the CDR3 is 16 residues. CDR3 bases: TGTGCCAGCAGTCCTTCGGGGGAGGGTGGCAATCAGCCCCAGCATTTT. This translates into CASSPSGEGGNQPQHF.

V gene TRBV27 combines with J gene TRBJ1-1, with 11 bases lining up with TRBD1. The CDR3 extends over 16 amino acids. Unmatched junction bases numbered 10, after V lost 5 bases and J lost 5 bases. Germline CDR1 reads MNHEY; CDR2 reads SMNVEV (reference sequence). This CDR3 is CASSPGDRGNFTEAFF. The CDR3 nucleotides read TGTGCCAGCAGTCCCGGGGACAGGGGGAATTTTACTGAAGCTTTCTTT.

The chain carries TRBV9 and TRBJ2-5, with 7 bases aligning to TRBD2. There are 16 residues in the CDR3. Germline V gene sequence: CDR1 SGDLS, CDR2 YYNGEE. V gave up 0 bases and J gave up 5 bases; unmatched junction bases: 10. CDR3: CASSVESSGWWETQYF. In DNA, the CDR3 is TGTGCCAGCAGCGTAGAGTCTAGCGGATGGTGGGAGACCCAGTACTTC.